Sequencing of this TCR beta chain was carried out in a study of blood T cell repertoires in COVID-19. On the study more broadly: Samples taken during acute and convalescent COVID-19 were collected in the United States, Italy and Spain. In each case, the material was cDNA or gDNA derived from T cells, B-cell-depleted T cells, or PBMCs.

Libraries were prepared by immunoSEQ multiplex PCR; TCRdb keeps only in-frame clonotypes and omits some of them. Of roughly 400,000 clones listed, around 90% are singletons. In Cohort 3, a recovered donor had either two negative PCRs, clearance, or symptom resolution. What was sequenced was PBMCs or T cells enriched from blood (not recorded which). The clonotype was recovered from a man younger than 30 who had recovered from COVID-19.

CDR3: CASSPTGREQPQHF. The CDR3 DNA sequence: TGTGCCAGCAGTCCCACAGGGCGAGAGCAGCCCCAGCATTTT. V is TRBV6-9 and J is TRBJ1-5; TRBD1 might be the D (6 bases). V gave up 5 bases and J gave up 7 bases, with 15 bases separating them. The V gene's germline CDR1 is MNHGY and CDR2 SVAAGI. The CDR3 runs to 14 residues.